This is a list of T cell receptor beta chains from one sample in a study of spatial heterogeneity in lung cancer. MiXCR, applied by TCRdb to the 5' RACE reads, yields one record per CDR3 protein. In the table there are nearly 15,000 distinct CDR3 sequences, under 8% of which are singletons. Sequencing was performed on lung tumor tissue, taken at surgery. These receptors originate from a male donor with early-stage non-small cell lung cancer. Each CDR3 is given with its conserved first and last residue. Each record gives: D gene, CDR3 length, J gene, clone size, V gene, CDR3 protein, CDR3 DNA. D genes are given only for firm matches. Part of the rows lack a size; the others show once, few, many or a class for expanded clones.

TRBD1 | 14 | TRBJ1-5 | medium-sized | TRBV7-2 | CASSGGTGGRAQHF | TGTGCCAGCAGCGGGGGGACAGGGGGAAGGGCCCAGCATTTT
- | 13 | TRBJ2-2 | - | TRBV10-3 | CAISRDNTGELFF | TGTGCCATCAGCAGGGACAACACCGGGGAGCTGTTTTTT
- | 15 | TRBJ1-5 | medium-sized | TRBV6-2/TRBV6-3 | CASSYFLGVYQPQHF | TGTGCCAGCAGTTACTTTTTAGGCGTCTATCAGCCCCAGCATTTT
- | 16 | TRBJ2-3 | many | TRBV11-2 | CASSLGSGRSTDTQYF | TGTGCCAGCAGCTTAGGCTCCGGACGGTCCACAGATACGCAGTATTTT
TRBD2 | 15 | TRBJ2-2 | - | TRBV2 | CASSVRLAGTGELFF | TGTGCCAGCAGTGTCAGACTAGCGGGAACCGGGGAGCTGTTTTTT
- | 16 | TRBJ2-7 | many | TRBV7-2 | CASSLDGGQRGWEQYF | TGTGCCAGCAGCTTAGACGGGGGCCAAAGAGGATGGGAGCAGTACTTC
- | 13 | TRBJ2-2 | many | TRBV5-1 | CASSSQGIGELFF | TGCGCCAGCAGCTCGCAGGGAATTGGGGAGCTGTTTTTT
TRBD2 | 16 | TRBJ2-5 | - | TRBV2 | CASSGPAGPPDATQYF | TGTGCCAGCTCCGGCCCAGCGGGGCCGCCCGATGCGACCCAGTACTTC
TRBD2 | 14 | TRBJ2-1 | many | TRBV29-1 | CSVALAGGNNEQFF | TGCAGCGTCGCACTAGCGGGAGGAAACAATGAGCAGTTCTTC
- | 16 | TRBJ1-1 | many | TRBV6-5 | CASSYVSLPMNTEAFF | TGTGCCAGCAGTTACGTTAGTCTTCCCATGAACACTGAAGCTTTCTTT
- | 14 | TRBJ2-7 | few | TRBV2 | CASSESTCLYEQYF | TGTGCCAGCAGTGAAAGCACTTGTCTTTACGAGCAGTACTTC
- | 14 | TRBJ2-5 | - | TRBV3-1 | CASSHEGGQETQYF | TGTGCCAGCAGCCATGAGGGCGGCCAAGAGACCCAGTACTTC
- | 14 | TRBJ1-1 | - | TRBV2 | CASSEALQERKAFF | TGTGCCAGCAGTGAAGCGCTTCAAGAAAGGAAGGCTTTCTTT
- | 14 | TRBJ1-6 | many | TRBV6-2/TRBV6-3 | CASSYSGLNSPLHF | TGTGCCAGCAGTTACTCCGGACTTAACTCACCCCTCCACTTT
- | 16 | TRBJ1-1 | - | TRBV27 | CASSLSATARNTEAFF | TGTGCCAGCAGTTTATCGGCGACAGCTAGGAACACTGAAGCTTTCTTT
- | 14 | TRBJ1-2 | - | TRBV19 | CASSILGQTYGYTF | TGTGCCAGTAGTATCCTAGGACAGACCTATGGCTACACCTTC
TRBD1 | 16 | TRBJ1-6 | medium-sized | TRBV12-3/TRBV12-4 | CASSRGGTVRGSPLHF | TGTGCCAGCAGCCGTGGAGGGACAGTGAGAGGTTCACCCCTCCACTTT
TRBD2 | 14 | TRBJ2-3 | few | TRBV20-1 | CSARRRERTDTQYF | TGCAGTGCAAGGAGGCGGGAGAGGACAGATACGCAGTATTTT
- | 13 | TRBJ2-3 | few | TRBV6-1 | CASSETRTDTQYF | TGTGCCAGCAGTGAAACTCGCACAGATACGCAGTATTTT
TRBD2 | 15 | TRBJ2-1 | many | TRBV20-1 | CSAARVFSGSVEQFF | TGCAGTGCCGCCCGGGTTTTTAGCGGGAGTGTTGAGCAGTTCTTC
- | 16 | TRBJ2-3 | many | TRBV7-3 | CASSLKPGEPTDTQYF | TGTGCCAGCAGCTTAAAGCCAGGGGAACCCACAGATACGCAGTATTTT
TRBD2 | 16 | TRBJ2-5 | many | TRBV20-1 | CSATPGTSGSQETQYF | TGCAGTGCGACCCCCGGGACTAGCGGGTCCCAAGAGACCCAGTACTTC
- | 15 | TRBJ1-3 | - | TRBV5-4 | CASSLMANSGNTIYF | TGTGCCAGCAGCTTGATGGCGAACTCTGGAAACACCATATATTTT
- | 15 | TRBJ2-5 | - | TRBV6-2/TRBV6-3 | CASRAPGSRVETQYF | TGTGCCAGCAGGGCCCCGGGAAGCCGGGTCGAGACCCAGTACTTC
- | 15 | TRBJ1-5 | medium-sized | TRBV7-2 | CASSLGDEGYQPQHF | TGTGCCAGCAGCTTAGGAGATGAGGGGTATCAGCCCCAGCATTTT
- | 12 | TRBJ2-3 | large | TRBV20-1 | CSARLATDTQYF | TGCAGTGCTAGACTAGCGACAGATACGCAGTATTTT
- | 14 | TRBJ2-2 | - | TRBV7-9 | CASSLVGGSGELFF | TGTGCCAGCAGCTTAGTAGGAGGGTCCGGGGAGCTGTTTTTT
TRBD1 | 15 | TRBJ1-2 | medium-sized | TRBV6-6 | CATRGQPLANYGYTF | TGTGCCACTCGGGGACAGCCATTGGCTAACTATGGCTACACCTTC
- | 14 | TRBJ1-5 | large | TRBV5-6 | CASSPGRGNQPQHF | TGTGCCAGCAGCCCTGGGAGGGGCAATCAGCCCCAGCATTTT
TRBD1 | 14 | TRBJ1-1 | many | TRBV5-1 | CASADRGGGTEAFF | TGCGCCAGCGCCGACAGGGGTGGAGGCACTGAAGCTTTCTTT
- | 16 | TRBJ2-3 | medium-sized | TRBV6-5 | CASSYSWGPGTDTQYF | TGTGCCAGCAGTTACTCGTGGGGGCCTGGGACAGATACGCAGTATTTT
TRBD2 | 15 | TRBJ2-3 | few | TRBV7-6 | CASSTWTGGADTQYF | TGTGCCAGCAGCACCTGGACCGGGGGGGCCGATACGCAGTATTTT
- | 14 | TRBJ1-1 | many | TRBV7-9 | CASSLEWSRGEAFF | TGTGCCAGCAGCTTAGAATGGAGCAGGGGCGAAGCTTTCTTT
- | 14 | TRBJ1-1 | few | TRBV15 | CATSRDQGWAEAFF | TGTGCCACCAGCAGAGATCAGGGGTGGGCTGAAGCTTTCTTT
- | 15 | TRBJ1-3 | many | TRBV12-3/TRBV12-4 | CASSFRPRSGNTIYF | TGTGCCAGCAGTTTTCGGCCCCGCTCTGGAAACACCATATATTTT
- | 15 | TRBJ2-5 | few | TRBV30 | CAWSPGTSSIETQYF | TGTGCCTGGAGCCCCGGGACTTCATCGATCGAGACCCAGTACTTC